This T cell receptor beta chain was recorded in a study of Ad26.COV2.S vaccination and SARS-CoV-2 variants (dated by TCRdb to the early 2020s). In the study overall: Donors in the vaccine arm were drawn from COV1001, a multicentre, randomized, double-blind, placebo-controlled phase I-IIa trial testing Ad26.COV2.S in healthy adults. A total of about 30 samples were included in the TCR-sequenced set, comprising about 20 Ad26.COV2.S vaccine recipients, 5 placebo recipients and 8 SARS-CoV-2 convalescent individuals. Ad26.COV2.S was administered intramuscularly at a dose of 5x10^10 or 1x10^11 viral particles, either as one shot or as two shots given 56 days apart. TCRbeta repertoire sequencing served as the tool for gauging how specific and how broad the SARS-CoV-2-reactive T cell receptors were following Ad26.COV2.S vaccination. Investigators did not know the trial group allocation while performing experiments and assessing outcomes. Trial participants were randomized into five groups of five, in which low-dose or high-dose Ad26.COV2.S was given once or twice, or placebo was given on both occasions.

Trimming costs V 2 bases and J 1 base, and their ends lie 3 bases apart. The CDR3, from cysteine to phenylalanine, totals 13 residues. The kept DNA is CDR3 alone, 39 bases in frame from the first base. The treatment or condition label, as the study defines it: roughly 20 received Ad26.COV2.S at low or high dose, single or two shots; 5 received placebo; per-sample allocation not given. Repertoires of vaccine and placebo recipients were sequenced from samples collected on day 63 after the first injection. In Cohort 1b, 25 adults aged 18-55 years were enrolled at a single site in Boston, USA, between 29 July and 7 August 2020. Ad26.COV2.S consisted of a replication-incompetent adenovirus type 26 vector by which a prefusion-stabilized SARS-CoV-2 spike protein from the original Wuhan strain was expressed. Study-wide conclusions, independent of this receptor: The study lacked the statistical power to compare responses across vaccine doses or regimens. Non-spike TCR breadth was comparable between vaccine and placebo recipients, consistent with the vaccine containing only spike. It was noted by the authors that total T cell responses may have been underestimated by the TCR breadth and depth analyses. Compared with placebo recipients, Ad26.COV2.S recipients showed higher spike-specific TCR breadth (P = 0.0014). After vaccination, spike-specific CD8+ and CD4+ T cell responses were reported to show substantial breadth.

As regards this clone: There is no known antigen for this receptor. Qualities for individual bases were not recorded, and no much larger clone is one base off. The same CDR3 arises from other DNA sequences in this sample as well.

The immunoSEQ Assay was used to sequence TCRbeta CDR3 regions. After extraction, genomic DNA underwent amplification by bias-controlled multiplex PCR, followed by high-throughput sequencing. As for the authors' bioinformatics: To quantify the absolute abundance of every unique TCRbeta CDR3 region, sequences were collapsed and filtered. Usable DNA was measured by amplifying reference genes present in all nucleated cells, and TCRbeta template counts were normalized to that usable DNA to estimate T cell fraction. Repertoire TCRs were annotated as SARS-CoV-2-specific by exact matching of V gene, CDR3 amino acid sequence and J gene to a known reactive TCR set. MIRA supplied the reference SARS-CoV-2 TCR set, which was filtered for enrichment in COVID-19-positive ImmuneCODE repertoires so that public or cross-reactive TCRs were removed. Based on the MIRA antigens, annotated TCRs were further analysed at the level of specific ORF or position within ORF. Breadth was defined as annotated unique rearrangements over total unique productive rearrangements; depth was the summed frequency of those rearrangements. Two-sided Wilcoxon rank-sum tests were applied when comparing TCR breadth between groups. TCRdb obtained this table from immuneACCESS and retained in-frame rearrangements with V and J assigned. These tables miss some clones; where compared with another copy, unresolved V genes account for less than half of the shortfall, and the remainder is unexplained. From that table come the V and J calls and clone size; the DNA was used to work out D and trimming. For this sample there are over 400,000 clones; 80% to 95% appear just once. In total, the top ten clones hold 1.5% to 2% of the sample.

The specimen was peripheral blood, collected in a trial of Ad26.COV2.S vaccine versus placebo. The chain was built from TRBV12-3 or TRBV12-4 and TRBJ1-5; no D gene is confidently identified. This receptor was taken from a person aged 18-60 years who received the Ad26.COV2.S COVID-19 vaccine or a placebo. CDR3 sequence: CASSLSSNQPQHF. Here is the DNA: TGTGCCAGCAGTTTAAGCAGCAATCAGCCCCAGCATTTT.